These T cell receptor beta chains were read from a single sample in a study of cytomegalovirus exposure and HLA in healthy donors. Clones were sequenced by immunoSEQ multiplex PCR, and TCRdb holds only the in-frame ones, with some missing. Of some 170,000 clones in the sample, approximately 81% are singletons; the top ten hold about 2.3%. Sequenced material: PBMCs. All receptors come from a woman in her twenties or thirties in good health and CMV-seronegative. CDR3s leave out the opening cysteine and the closing phenylalanine or tryptophan. D genes are given only for firm matches.

v_gene	j_gene	d_gene	len	CDR3aa
TRBV7-9	TRBJ2-7	NA	12	SSSLRSGSYEQY
TRBV6-1	TRBJ2-1	TRBD2	14	ASSEARYGSGDEQF
TRBV6-5	TRBJ2-3	NA	13	ASSYSYRVPDTQY
TRBV28	TRBJ2-2	NA	13	ASKDLGLNTGELF
TRBV27	TRBJ1-1	NA	12	ASSSVGGPLEAF
TRBV10-3	TRBJ2-5	TRBD1	10	ATGPVGTAQY
TRBV2	TRBJ1-5	NA	13	ASSEYLVRNQPQH
TRBV7-2	TRBJ2-5	NA	11	ASSSGTQETQY
TRBV6-6	TRBJ2-7	TRBD2	11	ASSSGTSYEQY
TRBV9	TRBJ2-5	TRBD2	15	ASSVVSPGLAEETQY
TRBV4-2	TRBJ2-3	NA	11	ASSQARRDTQY
TRBV15	TRBJ2-2	NA	12	ATRQDSNTGELF
TRBV4-1	TRBJ2-1	TRBD2	15	ASSSRGAGGGYNEQF
TRBV7-2	TRBJ1-3	NA	12	ASSLGASGNTIY
TRBV19	TRBJ2-2	TRBD1	13	ASSMTGGRPGELF
TRBV18	TRBJ2-1	TRBD2	13	ASQGVAGDTNEQF
TRBV7-2	TRBJ2-2	TRBD2	13	ASSAIAGGPGELF
TRBV5-1	TRBJ1-1	NA	14	ASSPTLGAANTEAF
TRBV4-1	TRBJ2-3	TRBD1	16	ASSQIFRRTGGVDTQY
TRBV6-5	TRBJ2-5	NA	12	ASSSDSTQETQY
TRBV4-3	TRBJ1-2	TRBD1	11	ASGSGTGTGYT
TRBV5-1	TRBJ2-7	NA	12	ASSPYGDLYEQY
TRBV28	TRBJ1-5	TRBD1	15	ASSSGTGGVGNQPQH
TRBV15	TRBJ2-5	NA	13	ATSRAGVVQENQY
TRBV20-1	TRBJ2-7	NA	9	SAGTAYEQY
TRBV2	TRBJ1-2	NA	11	ASSSGRNYGYT
TRBV2	TRBJ2-3	TRBD2	15	ASSVLAGGLVTDTQY
TRBV6-5	TRBJ2-5	NA	9	ASSQKETQY
TRBV7-9	TRBJ2-2	NA	12	SSSLDSNTGELF
TRBV4-3	TRBJ2-7	TRBD2	14	ASSQDETSGSYEQY
TRBV29-1	TRBJ2-7	TRBD2	11	SPHGTSSYEQY
TRBV7-2	TRBJ2-5	TRBD2	13	ASSAYSGGWETQY
TRBV9	TRBJ2-7	NA	13	ASSPNAASLYEQY
TRBV6-5	NA	TRBD2	13	ASRLQAGVRYEQY
TRBV6-1	TRBJ2-7	TRBD1	13	ASPPGQGYRYEQY
TRBV5-1	TRBJ2-3	TRBD1	14	ASSPTTGGTTDTQY
TRBV14	TRBJ2-3	TRBD2	14	ASSYGTSGDTDTQY
TRBV6-4	TRBJ1-2	NA	12	ASSDSRGIYGYT